Listed below are T cell receptor beta chains from one sample, sequenced in a study of T-cell memory formation after mild COVID-19. TCRdb recomputed calls from the 5' RACE reads with MiXCR, one row per CDR3 protein. The sample carries 540,000 or so distinct CDR3 sequences, 20% recorded once. The sequencing input was PBMCs or a T cell subset sorted from them (not recorded which). These receptors were taken from an adult woman who had mild COVID-19 (a few samples of this study predate the infection). Cell type and time point are not known. CDR3s leave out the opening cysteine and the closing phenylalanine or tryptophan.

CDR3aa	v_gene	j_gene
ASSPTLTGPSGSNNEQF	TRBV18	TRBJ2-1
ASSARHGAF	TRBV4-1	TRBJ1-1
SAPSGDPGELF	TRBV20-1	TRBJ2-2
SVQGGYNQPQH	TRBV29-1	TRBJ1-5
ASSLALAGAYNEQF	TRBV7-9	TRBJ2-1
ASSKGQGVNIQY	TRBV4-1	TRBJ2-4
ATSRGGAAGFPRPGELF	TRBV15	TRBJ2-2
ASKTVAVGDTQY	TRBV5-1	TRBJ2-3
ASSLTSGSPTQY	TRBV6-2/TRBV6-3	TRBJ2-3
ASSMGDQQF	TRBV3-1	TRBJ2-1
ASSPSGLATTYEQY	TRBV19	TRBJ2-7
ASSLARTEEQY	TRBV6-5	TRBJ2-7
ATSAGEVWAGEQY	TRBV24-1	TRBJ2-7
ATSRRGGTDTQY	TRBV15	TRBJ2-3
ASSATGEGGYT	TRBV9	TRBJ1-2
ASSSYTLAGVFNNEQF	TRBV7-3	TRBJ2-1
ASSLGGRFDEQY	TRBV12-3/TRBV12-4	TRBJ2-7
ASSPLVAGGTDTQY	TRBV18	TRBJ2-3
ASSLAVAGGYNEQF	TRBV7-9	TRBJ2-1
ASSLSGSAYEQY	TRBV7-6	TRBJ2-7
ASSSGGRVAGELF	TRBV9	TRBJ2-2
ASTGLAGGGETQY	TRBV5-1	TRBJ2-5
ATSDRGRGSTDTQY	TRBV24-1	TRBJ2-3
SARPDSQFGDTQY	TRBV20-1	TRBJ2-3
AWSVDRDQPQH	TRBV30	TRBJ1-5
ATSERGQGSDEQY	TRBV24-1	TRBJ2-7
ASEEGRGLDEQF	TRBV12-5	TRBJ2-1
SARGGLAGTIEQF	TRBV20-1	TRBJ2-1
ASDPAGETQY	TRBV7-2	TRBJ2-5
ASSSTDFPASRQF	TRBV12-3/TRBV12-4	TRBJ2-1
SVERQNTGELF	TRBV29-1	TRBJ2-2
ASSAGVNGNQPQH	TRBV7-2	TRBJ1-5
SAEQGLYTDTQY	TRBV20-1	TRBJ2-3
ASGLTGELLYGYT	TRBV12-5	TRBJ1-2
SVGRGGMGAGGEQY	TRBV29-1	TRBJ2-7
ASSQFWGSYNEQF	TRBV4-1	TRBJ2-1
ASSLTGGFGETQY	TRBV5-5	TRBJ2-5
ATSGPPGTTLHHEQF	TRBV24-1	TRBJ2-1